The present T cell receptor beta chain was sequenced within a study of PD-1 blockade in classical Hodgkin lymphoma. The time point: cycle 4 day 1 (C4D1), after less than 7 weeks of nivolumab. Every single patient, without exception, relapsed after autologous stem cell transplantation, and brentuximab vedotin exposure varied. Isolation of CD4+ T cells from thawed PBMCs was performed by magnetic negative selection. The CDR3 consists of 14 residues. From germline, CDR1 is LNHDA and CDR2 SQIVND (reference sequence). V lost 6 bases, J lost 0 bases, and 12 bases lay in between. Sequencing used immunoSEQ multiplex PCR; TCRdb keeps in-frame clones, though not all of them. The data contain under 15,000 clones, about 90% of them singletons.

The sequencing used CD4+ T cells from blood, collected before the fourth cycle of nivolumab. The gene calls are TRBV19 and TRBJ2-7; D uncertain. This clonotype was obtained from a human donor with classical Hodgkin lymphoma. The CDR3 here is CASRQGRSSYEQYF. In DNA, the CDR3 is TGTGCCAGTAGACAAGGACGGAGCTCCTACGAGCAGTACTTC.